The 24 T cell receptor beta chains in this list originate from one sample, sequenced in a study of identical twins. Each CDR3 protein is one row after TCRdb ran MiXCR on the 5' RACE reads. The sample lists hundreds of thousands of distinct CDR3 sequences, roughly a tenth occurring once. The specimen was memory (CD45RO+) T cells sorted from blood. These receptors all stem from a woman between 18 and 29 years old in good health.

There are a few counts of this clonotype. The rearrangement uses TRBV10-2 and TRBJ2-5; 7 positions match TRBD1. There are 14 residues in the CDR3. From germline, CDR1 is WSHSY and CDR2 SAAADI. The V segment lost 10 bases and the J segment 1 base; nucleotides outside the gene matches: 9. The CDR3 DNA reads TGCGCCACCAGAGAGACAGGGATCCAAGAGACCCAGTACTTC. Translated: CATRETGIQETQYF.

The table lists this clonotype with many counts. The rearrangement joins TRBV29-1 to TRBJ1-1, with TRBD1 matching over 9 bases. The CDR3 loop spans 15 amino acids. V was pared by 7 bases and J by 7 bases, with 16 bases of the junction left unmatched. Germline V gene lookup returns CDR1 SQVTM and CDR2 ANQGSEA. DNA of the CDR3: TGCAGCGCTAACCAAGCCGGGACAGGGCCGAATGAAGCTTTCTTT. It specifies CSANQAGTGPNEAFF.

This chain joins TRBV20-1 and TRBJ2-6; D tentatively reads TRBD1 or TRBD2 (5 bases each). Looked up from germline, CDR1 is DFQATT and CDR2 is SNEGSKA (reference sequence). The CDR3 extends over 16 amino acids. The V and J ends lost 5 bases and 0 bases respectively, with 14 bases between them. Here the CDR3 DNA reads TGCAGTGCTCGGGACGGTAAAAGCTCTGGGGCCAACGTCCTGACTTTC. It is translated as CSARDGKSSGANVLTF.

DNA for the CDR3: TGTGCCAGTAGGCGGACAGGAGAAGGAACTGAAGCTTTCTTT. It encodes CASRRTGEGTEAFF. The V call is TRBV19, the J call TRBJ1-1; 7 bases are a match to TRBD1. Germline CDR1 is LNHDA and CDR2 is SQIVND (reference sequence). The CDR3 spans 14 residues. J was trimmed by 5 bases and V by 6 bases; bases with no gene match: 9.

This clonotype has more than one count but fewer than ten. The chain uses TRBV20-1 and TRBJ2-7; D gene uncertain. V lost 6 bases to trimming and J lost 4 bases, with 13 bases between them. Germline CDR1 is DFQATT and CDR2 is SNEGSKA (reference sequence). The CDR3 is 12 amino acids. For the CDR3, the DNA is TGCAGTGCCCTTCTTTGGGGATACGAGCAGTACTTC. Residues: CSALLWGYEQYF.

A few counts support this clonotype. This chain connects TRBV11-2 to TRBJ2-1, with D possibly being TRBD2 (5 bases). V was shortened by 3 bases and J by 10 bases, with 7 bases between the two germline ends. The CDR3 has 11 residues. Germline values: CDR1 SGHAT, CDR2 FQNNGV. The CDR3 DNA reads as TGTGCCAGCAGCTTTAGAGGGGAGCAGTTCTTC. Protein product: CASSFRGEQFF.

The rearrangement uses TRBV19 and TRBJ1-1, with 11 bases lining up with TRBD1. Germline loops: CDR1 LNHDA, CDR2 SQIVND (reference sequence). The CDR3 contains 16 residues. J lost 1 base, V lost 1 base, and 2 bases had no gene match. CDR3: CASSIGTGGPNTEAFF. The CDR3 nucleotides are TGTGCCAGTAGTATAGGGACAGGGGGCCCGAACACTGAAGCTTTCTTT.

The table lists this clonotype with a few counts. The chain links TRBV7-2 to TRBJ2-2; TRBD1 aligns across 7 bases. CDR3 length: 13 residues. V shed 8 bases, J shed 7 bases, and the junction held 7 bases outside the gene matches. Germline values: CDR1 SGHTA, CDR2 FQGNSA. In DNA form, the CDR3 reads TGTGCCAGCGGAGACAGGGCCGACGGGGAGCTGTTTTTT. Translated: CASGDRADGELFF.

V gene TRBV12-2 combines with J gene TRBJ2-7. TRBV12-2 is described as a pseudogene. The CDR3 covers 11 residues. The CDR3 sequence is CASRFSRVAYF. CDR3 nucleotides: TGTGCAAGTCGCTTCAGTAGGGTCGCGTACTTC.

This rearrangement joins TRBV9 to TRBJ1-2; the D gene is possibly TRBD1 (5 bases). Trimming took off 3 bases at V and 4 bases at J, with 13 bases between the two ends. This CDR3 region has 14 residues. Germline lookup yields CDR1 SGDLS and CDR2 YYNGEE. CDR3 region: CASSDGTYPYGYTF. The CDR3 DNA reads TGTGCCAGCAGCGACGGGACCTACCCCTATGGCTACACCTTC.

This clonotype was counted only a few times. This sequence joins TRBV20-1 and TRBJ2-3, with 10 bases matching TRBD1. Germline trimming cut 3 bases from V and 4 bases from J; bases unmatched to any gene: 7. The CDR3 has 15 residues. Germline CDR1 DFQATT, CDR2 SNEGSKA (reference sequence). The CDR3: CSASGGQGMADTQYF. DNA of the CDR3: TGCAGTGCTAGTGGGGGACAGGGGATGGCAGATACGCAGTATTTT.

This clonotype has a handful of counts. The V and J genes are TRBV20-1 and TRBJ2-3; D possibly corresponds to TRBD2 (5 bases). The V end was cut by 8 bases, the J end by 1 base, with 16 bases between. From germline, CDR1 is DFQATT and CDR2 SNEGSKA (reference sequence). The CDR3 runs 14 residues. The CDR3 spells CSLLAPDGTDTQYF. CDR3 bases: TGCAGTCTGCTAGCCCCGGACGGCACAGATACGCAGTATTTT.

For this clonotype: The junction shows a germline mismatch at one end, possibly a read error. The rearrangement links TRBV5-6 to TRBJ2-1; D gene ambiguous. Germline CDR1 and CDR2: SGHDT and YYEEEE. The CDR3 consists of 14 residues. This CDR3 reads CTSSPRLAYNEQFF. The CDR3 nucleotides read TGTACCAGCAGCCCCCGCCTTGCCTACAATGAGCAGTTCTTC.

This clonotype was detected many times. This chain uses TRBV20-1 with TRBJ2-3, with 10 bases aligning to TRBD2. V lost 0 bases to trimming and J lost 6 bases; unmatched junction nucleotides: 6. The CDR3 covers 15 residues. Germline lookup yields CDR1 DFQATT and CDR2 SNEGSKA (reference sequence). CDR3 amino acids: CSARDPSGSSDTQYF. For the CDR3, the DNA is TGCAGTGCTAGAGATCCTAGCGGGAGTTCCGATACGCAGTATTTT.

This clonotype turned up a few times. The CDR3 DNA is TGTGCCAGCAGCACCCTTTCGAGGGCGCAGTATTTT. It encodes CASSTLSRAQYF. The gene calls are TRBV6-2 or TRBV6-3 and TRBJ2-3, with a possible D match to TRBD2 (5 bases). The V gene's germline CDR1 is MNHEY and CDR2 SVGEGT. V lost 6 bases and J lost 10, with 14 bases in between. This CDR3 comprises 12 residues.

This clonotype was detected many times. The rearrangement links TRBV12-3 or TRBV12-4 to TRBJ1-3; no definite D call. Trimming stripped 6 bases from V and 0 bases from J, with 15 bases between. CDR3 size: 16 residues. The CDR3 loop reads CASRREGIISGNTIYF. CDR3 DNA: TGTGCCAGCAGAAGGGAAGGGATCATCTCTGGAAACACCATATATTTT.

The genes are TRBV7-8 and TRBJ2-1, with D perhaps matching TRBD2 (6 bases). V lost 1 base and J 6 bases, leaving 13 bases between the germline ends. Germline CDR1 and CDR2: SGHVS and FQNEAQ. The CDR3 runs 15 residues. The CDR3: CASSLGAGTLNEQFF. CDR3 DNA sequence: TGTGCCAGCAGCTTAGGGGCGGGGACCCTCAATGAGCAGTTCTTC.

This clonotype was seen ten or more times. V gene TRBV7-6 combines with J gene TRBJ2-7, with D uncertain. Trimming shortened V by 0 bases and J by 4 bases, and 7 bases separated the two germline ends. This CDR3 is 13 amino acids long. Germline V gene lookup returns CDR1 SGHVS and CDR2 FNYEAQ. CDR3 in DNA: TGTGCCAGCAGCTTAGCGACGAGGTACGAGCAGTACTTC. The encoded protein is CASSLATRYEQYF.

Ten or more counts support this clonotype. CDR3 nucleotides: TGCAGTGCTAGATTCCCGGAAAGTTATGGCTACACCTTC. This encodes CSARFPESYGYTF. This rearrangement joins TRBV20-1 to TRBJ1-2, with no clear D. This CDR3 region has 13 residues. V lost 2 bases, J lost 5 bases, and 12 bases lay in between. The germline V gene has CDR1 DFQATT and CDR2 SNEGSKA (reference sequence).

The table lists this clonotype with many counts. The V call is TRBV5-1, the J call TRBJ2-7; D remains unclear. This CDR3 contains 11 residues. Per the germline V gene, CDR1 is SGHRS and CDR2 is YFSETQ. Trimming cost V 3 bases and J 2 bases, with 3 bases left between them. This chain's CDR3 is CASSSPYEQYF. DNA for the CDR3: TGCGCCAGCAGCTCGCCCTACGAGCAGTACTTC.

The rearrangement links TRBV12-3 or TRBV12-4 to TRBJ2-1, with D possibly being TRBD1 (5 bases). Trimming left V 6 bases short and J 6 bases short, with 21 bases between. The CDR3 is 16 residues long. The CDR3 region has the DNA TGTGCCAGCAGAAAAAGGTCCGGCAGGGCCGGCAATGAGCAGTTCTTC. Encoded protein: CASRKRSGRAGNEQFF.

This clonotype was seen only a few times. This chain joins TRBV4-3 and TRBJ1-1, with D maybe TRBD1 (5 bases). Trimming removed 3 bases from V and 8 bases from J, with 10 bases in between. This CDR3 is 12 amino acids long. Germline V gene lookup returns CDR1 LGHNA and CDR2 YSLEER. CDR3 protein: CASSQGGGEAFF. CDR3 in DNA: TGCGCCAGCAGCCAGGGGGGTGGGGAAGCTTTCTTT.

V usage is TRBV2 and J usage is TRBJ2-5; 9 bases are a match to TRBD1. Germline CDR1 and CDR2: SNHLY and FYNNEI. This CDR3 has 13 residues. With V trimmed by 5 bases and J by 5 bases, 3 bases remained unmatched. CDR3 DNA sequence: TGTGCCAGCAGTCAGACAGGGGGTGAGACCCAGTACTTC. This translates into CASSQTGGETQYF.

Only a few counts were recorded for this clonotype. The CDR3 DNA is TGTGCCAGCAGCTTAAGCGGGAGCTGGGGCGAGCAGTACTTC. It specifies CASSLSGSWGEQYF. J is TRBJ2-7 and V is TRBV11-2, with 8 bases aligning to TRBD2. The CDR3 spans 14 residues. J gave up 6 bases and V 2 bases, and 6 bases lay outside the gene matches. Germline V gene data show CDR1 as SGHAT and CDR2 as FQNNGV.